The clone carrying this T cell receptor (beta chain) was recorded at least ten times. Antigen: not known. This entry comes from a study of T-cell reconstitution after alpha-beta-depleted transplantation in children. General study points: T-cell numbers and diversity one year post-transplant derived largely from freshly generated T cells.

TCRbeta library preparation incorporated unique molecular identifiers. TCRdb re-called the PCR reads through MiXCR, storing one row per CDR3 protein. Found here are some 190,000 distinct CDR3 sequences, around 10% of them singletons; the top ten hold roughly 13%. Germline V gene lookup returns CDR1 MDHEN and CDR2 SYDVKM. V gave up 3 bases and J gave up 1 base, with 7 bases separating them. This CDR3 is built from 13 residues. This receptor was taken from a boy between 2 and 10 years old with acute myeloid leukemia, due to receive a stem cell transplant. The sample here was PBMCs, taken before TCRalphabeta/CD19-depleted stem cell transplant. This chain links TRBV28 with TRBJ2-7, with a tentative D call TRBD1 (5 bases). CDR3 nucleotides: TGTGCCAGCAGTTTCCGACAGTCCTACGAGCAGTACTTC. As protein: CASSFRQSYEQYF.